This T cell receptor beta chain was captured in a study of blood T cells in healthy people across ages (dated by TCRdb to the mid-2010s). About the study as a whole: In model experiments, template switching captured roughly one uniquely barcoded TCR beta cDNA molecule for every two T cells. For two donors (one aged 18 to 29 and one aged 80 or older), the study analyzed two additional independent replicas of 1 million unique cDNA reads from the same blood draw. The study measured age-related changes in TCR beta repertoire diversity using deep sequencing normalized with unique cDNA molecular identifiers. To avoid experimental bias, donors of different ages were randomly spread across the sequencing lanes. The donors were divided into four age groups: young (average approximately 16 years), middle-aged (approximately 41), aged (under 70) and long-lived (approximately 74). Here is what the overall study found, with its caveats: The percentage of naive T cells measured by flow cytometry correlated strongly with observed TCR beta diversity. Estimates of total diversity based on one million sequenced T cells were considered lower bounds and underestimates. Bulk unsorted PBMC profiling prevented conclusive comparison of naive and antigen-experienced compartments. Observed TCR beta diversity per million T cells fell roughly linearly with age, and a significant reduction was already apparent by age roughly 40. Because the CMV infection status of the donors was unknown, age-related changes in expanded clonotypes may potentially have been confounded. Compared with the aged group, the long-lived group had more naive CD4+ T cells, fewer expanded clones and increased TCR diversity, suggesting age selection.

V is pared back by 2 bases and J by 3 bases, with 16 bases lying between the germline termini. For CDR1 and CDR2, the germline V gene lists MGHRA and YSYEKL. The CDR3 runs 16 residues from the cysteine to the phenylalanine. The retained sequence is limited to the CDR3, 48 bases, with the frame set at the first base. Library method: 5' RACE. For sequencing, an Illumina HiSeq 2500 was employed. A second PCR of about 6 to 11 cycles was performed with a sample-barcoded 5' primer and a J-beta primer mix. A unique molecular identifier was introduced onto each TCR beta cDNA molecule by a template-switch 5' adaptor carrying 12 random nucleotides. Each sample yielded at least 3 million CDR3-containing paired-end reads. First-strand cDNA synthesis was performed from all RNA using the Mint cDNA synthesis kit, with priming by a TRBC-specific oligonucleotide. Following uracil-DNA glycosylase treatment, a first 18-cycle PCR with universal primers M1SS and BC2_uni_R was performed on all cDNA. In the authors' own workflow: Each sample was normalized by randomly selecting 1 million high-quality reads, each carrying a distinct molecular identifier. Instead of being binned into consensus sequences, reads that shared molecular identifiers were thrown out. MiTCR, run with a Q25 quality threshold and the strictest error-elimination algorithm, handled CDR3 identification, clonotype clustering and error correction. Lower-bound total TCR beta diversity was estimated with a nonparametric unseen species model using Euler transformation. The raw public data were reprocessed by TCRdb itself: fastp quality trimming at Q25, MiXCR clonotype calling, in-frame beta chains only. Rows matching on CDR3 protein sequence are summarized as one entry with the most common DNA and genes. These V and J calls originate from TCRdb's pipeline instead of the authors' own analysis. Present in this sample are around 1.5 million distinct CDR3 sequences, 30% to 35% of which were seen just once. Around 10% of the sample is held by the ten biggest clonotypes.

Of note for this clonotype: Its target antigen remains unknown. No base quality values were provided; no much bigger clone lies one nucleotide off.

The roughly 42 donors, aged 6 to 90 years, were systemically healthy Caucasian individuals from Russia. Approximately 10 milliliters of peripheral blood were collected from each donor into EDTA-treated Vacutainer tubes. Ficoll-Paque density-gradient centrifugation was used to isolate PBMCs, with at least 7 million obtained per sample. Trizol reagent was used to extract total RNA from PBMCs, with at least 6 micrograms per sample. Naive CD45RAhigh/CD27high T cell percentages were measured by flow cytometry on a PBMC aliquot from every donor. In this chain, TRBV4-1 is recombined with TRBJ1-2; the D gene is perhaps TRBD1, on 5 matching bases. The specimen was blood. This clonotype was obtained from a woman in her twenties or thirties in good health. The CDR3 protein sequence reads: CASSQPQRGRDYGYTF. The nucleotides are TGCGCCAGCAGCCAACCTCAGAGGGGAAGGGACTATGGCTACACCTTC.